This is a list of T cell receptor beta chains from one sample in a study of T cells in Graves' hyperthyroidism and ophthalmopathy. MiXCR, run by TCRdb on the multiplex PCR reads, gives a single entry per CDR3 protein. Of 500,000 to 600,000 distinct CDR3 sequences in the sample, approximately 15% were seen once. The specimen sequenced was blood. These TCRs come from a woman aged 18-29 years with Graves' hyperthyroidism. The CDR3 runs from the conserved cysteine through the conserved F or W. Fields, in order: D gene, V gene, clone size, J gene, CDR3 DNA, CDR3 protein. A D gene is named only where the DNA matches it firmly. Clone size appears in some rows only: once, few, many, or a class for an expanded clone.

d_call: NA
v_call: TRBV20-1
clone_size: few
j_call: TRBJ2-7
cdr3_nt: TGCAGTGCTAGAGATATTAGCGGACTACGGGAGCAGTACTTC
cdr3_aa: CSARDISGLREQYF

d_call: NA
v_call: TRBV7-9
clone_size: NA
j_call: TRBJ1-2
cdr3_nt: TGTGCCAGCAGCCCTATCGCCGGGTCCCTTAGTAAGAATGGCTACACCTTC
cdr3_aa: CASSPIAGSLSKNGYTF

d_call: NA
v_call: TRBV12-3/TRBV12-4
clone_size: many
j_call: TRBJ1-5
cdr3_nt: TGTGCCAGCAGTTTCTCCACCTCAAAGGGCACTCAGCCCCAGCATTTT
cdr3_aa: CASSFSTSKGTQPQHF

d_call: NA
v_call: TRBV28
clone_size: many
j_call: TRBJ1-5
cdr3_nt: TGTGCCAGCAGGACATATAGCAATCAGCCCCAGCATTTT
cdr3_aa: CASRTYSNQPQHF

d_call: TRBD2
v_call: TRBV20-1
clone_size: many
j_call: TRBJ2-5
cdr3_nt: TGCAGTGCTCGTCCGGGACTAGCGGGGGGTCAACAAGAGACCCAGTACTTC
cdr3_aa: CSARPGLAGGQQETQYF

d_call: NA
v_call: TRBV19
clone_size: NA
j_call: TRBJ1-1
cdr3_nt: TGTGCCAGTAGTAACGTCGGGGTAGCGGGCACTGAAGCTTTCTTT
cdr3_aa: CASSNVGVAGTEAFF

d_call: TRBD2
v_call: TRBV28
clone_size: many
j_call: TRBJ2-3
cdr3_nt: TGTGCCAGCAGTTTCCAGACTAGCGGGAGGGCCGGTGGCACAGATACGCAGTATTTT
cdr3_aa: CASSFQTSGRAGGTDTQYF

d_call: TRBD2
v_call: TRBV27
clone_size: many
j_call: TRBJ2-1
cdr3_nt: TGTGCCAGTGCGGGGGGTCTGGTTAGCGAGCAGTTCTTC
cdr3_aa: CASAGGLVSEQFF

d_call: TRBD2
v_call: TRBV7-2
clone_size: NA
j_call: TRBJ2-5
cdr3_nt: TGTGCCAGCAGCTCCCCAGGGCGGGAGACACAAGAGACCCAGTACTTC
cdr3_aa: CASSSPGRETQETQYF

d_call: TRBD1
v_call: TRBV12-3/TRBV12-4
clone_size: few
j_call: TRBJ2-7
cdr3_nt: TGTGCCAGCAGTTTTCGACGTCCCGGGACAGGGGGCGATGCCTACGAGCAGTACTTC
cdr3_aa: CASSFRRPGTGGDAYEQYF

d_call: TRBD1
v_call: TRBV6-2/TRBV6-3
clone_size: NA
j_call: TRBJ1-2
cdr3_nt: TGTGCCAGCAGTGGAACCCCGGGACAGGGGAACTATGGCTACACCTTC
cdr3_aa: CASSGTPGQGNYGYTF

d_call: TRBD2
v_call: TRBV6-1
clone_size: few
j_call: TRBJ2-3
cdr3_nt: TGTGCCAGCAGTAAACTAGCGGGAGGAGATACGCAGTATTTT
cdr3_aa: CASSKLAGGDTQYF

d_call: TRBD2
v_call: TRBV12-3/TRBV12-4
clone_size: NA
j_call: TRBJ2-7
cdr3_nt: TGTGCCAGTCGTTTAGGGACTAGCTATCAGCACGAGCAGTACTTC
cdr3_aa: CASRLGTSYQHEQYF

d_call: NA
v_call: TRBV5-1
clone_size: few
j_call: TRBJ2-3
cdr3_nt: TGCGCCAGCAGCAGAGGGGCTACTAGCACAGATACGCAGTATTTT
cdr3_aa: CASSRGATSTDTQYF

d_call: TRBD2
v_call: TRBV20-1
clone_size: NA
j_call: TRBJ2-5
cdr3_nt: TGCAGTGCTAGAGGGGGTCTGCTAGCGGGGGACATCCAAGAGACCCAGTACTTC
cdr3_aa: CSARGGLLAGDIQETQYF

d_call: TRBD2
v_call: TRBV4-2
clone_size: many
j_call: TRBJ2-1
cdr3_nt: TGTGCCAGCAGCCAAGATGAGGGACTAGCGTACAATGAGCAGTTCTTC
cdr3_aa: CASSQDEGLAYNEQFF

d_call: NA
v_call: TRBV5-1
clone_size: few
j_call: TRBJ2-2
cdr3_nt: TGCGCCAGCAGCCGTTTACAGATACCGTCCGGGGAGCTGTTTTTT
cdr3_aa: CASSRLQIPSGELFF

d_call: NA
v_call: TRBV7-9
clone_size: NA
j_call: TRBJ1-2
cdr3_nt: TGTGCCAGCAGCCGTGTGGCAAGGTCAATTAACTATGGCTACACCTTC
cdr3_aa: CASSRVARSINYGYTF

d_call: NA
v_call: TRBV6-1
clone_size: many
j_call: TRBJ2-1
cdr3_nt: TGTGCCAGCAGTGAAGATGCAGGGGGGCGCAATGAGCAGTTCTTC
cdr3_aa: CASSEDAGGRNEQFF

d_call: NA
v_call: TRBV4-3
clone_size: NA
j_call: TRBJ2-3
cdr3_nt: TGCGCCAGCAGCCACGGACTATTAGCTAGCAGAGATACGCAGTATTTT
cdr3_aa: CASSHGLLASRDTQYF

d_call: NA
v_call: TRBV20-1
clone_size: many
j_call: TRBJ1-1
cdr3_nt: TGCAGTGCTCGAACCCCCGGTGCTTTCTTT
cdr3_aa: CSARTPGAFF

d_call: NA
v_call: TRBV29-1
clone_size: many
j_call: TRBJ1-3
cdr3_nt: TGCAGCGTTGAAGGGGAAGCAAACACCATATATTTT
cdr3_aa: CSVEGEANTIYF

d_call: TRBD2
v_call: TRBV3-1
clone_size: NA
j_call: TRBJ2-3
cdr3_nt: TGTGCCAGCAGATCTAGCGGGGGCCTAGATACGCAGTATTTT
cdr3_aa: CASRSSGGLDTQYF

d_call: TRBD2
v_call: TRBV3-1
clone_size: many
j_call: TRBJ2-7
cdr3_nt: TGTGCCAGCAGCCGTCTAACGGGAGGGTCCTACGAGCAGTACTTC
cdr3_aa: CASSRLTGGSYEQYF

d_call: NA
v_call: TRBV20-1
clone_size: NA
j_call: TRBJ2-3
cdr3_nt: TGCAGTGCTAGAGGTTTCGCGCGGCGTCCAGATACGCAGTATTTT
cdr3_aa: CSARGFARRPDTQYF

d_call: NA
v_call: TRBV10-3
clone_size: few
j_call: TRBJ1-3
cdr3_nt: TGTGCCATCAGTGAGGACAGGCTTTTCGGAAACACCATATATTTT
cdr3_aa: CAISEDRLFGNTIYF

d_call: TRBD2
v_call: TRBV3-1
clone_size: many
j_call: TRBJ2-3
cdr3_nt: TGTGCCAGCAGCCAAGAGGGAGCGGGAGGGCCGTCAGATACGCAGTATTTT
cdr3_aa: CASSQEGAGGPSDTQYF

d_call: NA
v_call: TRBV3-1
clone_size: many
j_call: TRBJ1-6
cdr3_nt: TGTGCCAGCAGCCAAGTTCGAGGGGGACATTCACCCCTCCACTTT
cdr3_aa: CASSQVRGGHSPLHF

d_call: NA
v_call: TRBV10-2
clone_size: NA
j_call: TRBJ2-1
cdr3_nt: TGCGCCAGCAGTCCCAACAGGGAGCAGTTCTTC
cdr3_aa: CASSPNREQFF

d_call: NA
v_call: TRBV7-3
clone_size: many
j_call: TRBJ1-6
cdr3_nt: TGTGCCAGCAGCTTAGGGGTCGGGGATTCACCCCTCCACTTT
cdr3_aa: CASSLGVGDSPLHF

d_call: TRBD2
v_call: TRBV5-1
clone_size: many
j_call: TRBJ2-7
cdr3_nt: TGCGCCAGCAGCGTGGGAGCGGGACGGGCCTACGAGCAGTACTTC
cdr3_aa: CASSVGAGRAYEQYF

d_call: TRBD2
v_call: TRBV20-1
clone_size: NA
j_call: TRBJ2-3
cdr3_nt: TGCAGTGCTAGAGACGGACTAGCGGGAGACTGGCGCACAGATACGCAGTATTTT
cdr3_aa: CSARDGLAGDWRTDTQYF

d_call: NA
v_call: TRBV12-5
clone_size: once
j_call: TRBJ2-5
cdr3_nt: TGTGCTAGTGGTTTGGTACTGTATGGAGAGACCCAGTACTTC
cdr3_aa: CASGLVLYGETQYF